This TCR beta chain was profiled in a study of shared clonotypes between healthy human individuals (dated by TCRdb to the early 2020s). Background for the entire study: The cohort comprised a couple of women and three men aged 18 to 49 years. For each donor, three plates each were used for CD4 naive and CD4 memory, two plates were used for CD8 naive, and one plate was used for CD8 memory. To estimate repertoire size and how much clonotype sharing occurs between individuals, the study deeply sequenced the blood TCR repertoires of several healthy adults. To increase sequencing depth and limit assay-specific biases, TCR repertoire library preparation and sequencing were carried out by different laboratories using diverse techniques. Each donor's leukapheresis produced roughly between roughly 0.94 and 9.5 billion PBMCs. The investigation overall reported the following: Rarefaction of sorted-subset datasets indicated incomplete sequencing despite the large sequencing depth. Because the study included a small number of donors, the genetic and exposure-history diversity represented was limited. Estimated clonotype richness was generally larger for naive than for memory subsets. Sampling was limited to blood, and TCR repertoires in tissue likely differ from TCR repertoires in blood. Pairwise subsampling indicated that sequencing depth was expected to affect the degree of clonotype sharing among donors. Higher generation probabilities were observed for clonotypes shared by all four sorted-subset donors than for non-shared clonotypes. Sharing across four donors was observed for about 5% of naive CD4, over 3% of naive CD8, over 2% of memory CD4, and about 0.4% of memory CD8 clonotypes.

Using the deep immunoSEQ assay, multiplex PCR amplified TCR CDR3 regions from genomic DNA. Extracted genomic DNA from each cell subset was distributed evenly across all wells of several immunoSEQ 96-well plates, and each plate was treated as a replicate. For sorted subsets, each replicate PCR was loaded with approximately 200 ng genomic DNA, equivalent to approximately 27,000 T cell genomes. The purified libraries were quantified using a Qubit 3.0 fluorometer, sized with a Bioanalyzer 2100, and then quantified again using the KAPA Library Quantification kit. A separate single-read 150-cycle Illumina NextSeq 550 flow cell was used to sequence each immunoSEQ 96-well plate. Turning to the authors' computational methods: Because only junctional sequences without quality scores were contained in the immunoSEQ output, filtering matching that applied to full-length reads could not be performed. To assign V/J genes and CDR3, sequences were annotated against IMGT germline references using PyIR, a Python wrapper for IgBLAST v1.9. Reads were removed for weak V/J assignments (E-value above 1e-6), missing CDR3, stop codons, out-of-frame junctions, or ambiguous translated residues. A V3J clonotype was defined by an identical inferred V gene, J gene, and CDR3 amino acid sequence. The percentage overlap between two repertoires was calculated by dividing the number of shared unique clonotypes by the size of the smaller repertoire. Three approaches were used to assess repertoire richness: RTK rarefaction, the Chao1 estimator, and Recon v2.1 estimates of unobserved clonotypes. For all TCRbeta clonotypes obtained by the gDNA method from several donors, generation probabilities were computed with OLGA. TCRdb took over this immuneACCESS table, retaining in-frame rearrangements with V and J assigned. Such tables are incomplete; in checked studies, under half of the missing clones stem from an unresolved V gene, and the remainder is unexplained. Clone size and V and J calls were adopted from that table, with D and trimming inferred from the DNA. The sample table records around 600,000 clones; roughly 98% of these occur just once. Of the sample, 0.3% falls within the top ten clones.

For the CD8 naive samples, CD45RO-negative cells were positively selected for CCR7, yielding a CD45RA+CCR7+ population from which TemRA cells were excluded. The donors were healthy, HIV-negative adults with no recently reported acute infections or vaccinations. Every donor was a Caucasian adult living in Nashville, Tennessee, USA. Blood was obtained by leukapheresis, after which PBMCs were separated by Ficoll-Histopaque density gradient centrifugation and cryopreserved in liquid nitrogen vapor phase. Analytical flow cytometry was used to check the purity and quantity of each magnetically sorted T cell population. Genomic DNA was isolated from each sorted fraction and quantified by UV absorbance on a Nanodrop 2000c. Notes on this clone: What this receptor recognizes is not known. Base qualities are not provided; no much larger clone lies one nucleotide away.

From cysteine to phenylalanine, the CDR3 is 16 amino acids long. Only the CDR3 region is kept as DNA, spanning 48 bases read in frame from base 1. Taken from the germline V gene, the CDR1 and CDR2 loops are MGHRA and YSYEKL. A distance of 9 bases separates the germline ends of V and J, which lose 0 bases and 0 bases respectively. The chain is made from TRBV4-1 and TRBJ1-5, with no confident D gene call. Source material: naive CD8+ T cells sorted from blood. Reading the label with the study, this specimen's cell subset or site is: CD45RA+CCR7+. This sequence was found in a man aged 25 to 40 in good health. The bases read TGCGCCAGCAGCCAAGAGGCAGGATATAGCAATCAGCCCCAGCATTTT. Its amino acids are CASSQEAGYSNQPQHF.